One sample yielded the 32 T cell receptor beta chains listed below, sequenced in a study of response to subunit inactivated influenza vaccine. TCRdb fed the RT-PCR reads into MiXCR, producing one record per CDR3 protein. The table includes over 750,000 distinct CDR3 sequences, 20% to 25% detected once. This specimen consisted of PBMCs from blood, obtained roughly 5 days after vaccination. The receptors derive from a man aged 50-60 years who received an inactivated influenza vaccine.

CDR3 sequence: CATSDLSRTSADTQYF. For the CDR3, the DNA is TGTGCCACCAGTGATCTTTCCCGGACTAGCGCAGATACGCAGTATTTT. The genes are TRBV24-1 and TRBJ2-3, with 9 bases lining up with TRBD2. The germline gives CDR1 KGHDR, CDR2 SFDVKD. The CDR3 loop spans 16 amino acids. With V trimmed by 3 bases and J by 4 bases, 7 bases remained unmatched.

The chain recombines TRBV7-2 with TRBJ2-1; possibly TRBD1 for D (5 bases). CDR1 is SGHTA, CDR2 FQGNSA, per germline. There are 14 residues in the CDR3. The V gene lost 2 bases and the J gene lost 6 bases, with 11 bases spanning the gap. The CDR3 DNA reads TGTGCCAGCAGCTTATCCGTCCAGGGCAATGAGCAGTTCTTC. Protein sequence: CASSLSVQGNEQFF.

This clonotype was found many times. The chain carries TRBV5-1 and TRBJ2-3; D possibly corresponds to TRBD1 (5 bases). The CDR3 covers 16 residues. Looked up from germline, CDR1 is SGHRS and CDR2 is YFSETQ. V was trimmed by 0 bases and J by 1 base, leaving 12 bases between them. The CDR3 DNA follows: TGCGCCAGCAGCTTGGTGTGGGGCGAGGGCACAGATACGCAGTATTTT. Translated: CASSLVWGEGTDTQYF.

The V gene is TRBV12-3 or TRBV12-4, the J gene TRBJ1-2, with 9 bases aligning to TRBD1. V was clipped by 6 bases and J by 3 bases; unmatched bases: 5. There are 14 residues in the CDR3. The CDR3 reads CASSLTGGDYGYTF. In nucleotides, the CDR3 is TGTGCCAGCAGCCTGACAGGGGGGGACTATGGCTACACCTTC.

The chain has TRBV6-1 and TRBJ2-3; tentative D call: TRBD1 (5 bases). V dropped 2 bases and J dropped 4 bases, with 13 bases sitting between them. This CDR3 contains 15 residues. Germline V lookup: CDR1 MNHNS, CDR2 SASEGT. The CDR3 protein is CASSERWGAPDTQYF. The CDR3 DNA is TGTGCCAGCAGTGAAAGGTGGGGCGCGCCAGATACGCAGTATTTT.

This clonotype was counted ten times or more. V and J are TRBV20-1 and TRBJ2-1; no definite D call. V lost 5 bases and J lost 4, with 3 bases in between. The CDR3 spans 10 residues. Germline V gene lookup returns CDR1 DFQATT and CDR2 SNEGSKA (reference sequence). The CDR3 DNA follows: TGCAGTGCTCGGTACAATGAGCAGTTCTTC. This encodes CSARYNEQFF.

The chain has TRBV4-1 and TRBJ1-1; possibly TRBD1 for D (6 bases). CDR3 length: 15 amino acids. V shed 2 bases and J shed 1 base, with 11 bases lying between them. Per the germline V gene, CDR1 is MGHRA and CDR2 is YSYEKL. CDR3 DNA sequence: TGCGCCAGCAGCCAAAACCGGGACAAGAACACTGAAGCTTTCTTT. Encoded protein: CASSQNRDKNTEAFF.

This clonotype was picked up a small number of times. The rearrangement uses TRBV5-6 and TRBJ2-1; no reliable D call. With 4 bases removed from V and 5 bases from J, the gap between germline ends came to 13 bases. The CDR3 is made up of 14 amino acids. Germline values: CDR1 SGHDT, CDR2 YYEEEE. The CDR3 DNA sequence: TGTGCCAGCAGCAAACCGGACGGACACAATGAGCAGTTCTTC. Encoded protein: CASSKPDGHNEQFF.

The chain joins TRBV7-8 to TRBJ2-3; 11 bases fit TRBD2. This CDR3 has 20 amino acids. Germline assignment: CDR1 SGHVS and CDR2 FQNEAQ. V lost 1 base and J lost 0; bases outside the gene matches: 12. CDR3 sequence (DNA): TGTGCCAGCAGCTTAGGGCCCCTGACTAGCGGGGACCCAAGCACAGATACGCAGTATTTT. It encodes CASSLGPLTSGDPSTDTQYF.

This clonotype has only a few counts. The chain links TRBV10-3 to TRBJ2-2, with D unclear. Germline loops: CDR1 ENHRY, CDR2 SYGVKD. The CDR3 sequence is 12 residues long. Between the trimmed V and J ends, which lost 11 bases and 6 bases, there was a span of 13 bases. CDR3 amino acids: CALQKGSGELFF. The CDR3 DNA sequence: TGTGCCCTTCAAAAGGGTTCCGGGGAGCTGTTTTTT.

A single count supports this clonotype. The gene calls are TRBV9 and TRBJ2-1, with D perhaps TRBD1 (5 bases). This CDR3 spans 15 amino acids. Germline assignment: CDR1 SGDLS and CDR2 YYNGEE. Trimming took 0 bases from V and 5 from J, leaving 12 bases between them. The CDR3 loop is CASSVGRGYDNEQFF. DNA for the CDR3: TGTGCCAGCAGCGTAGGAAGGGGTTACGACAATGAGCAGTTCTTC.

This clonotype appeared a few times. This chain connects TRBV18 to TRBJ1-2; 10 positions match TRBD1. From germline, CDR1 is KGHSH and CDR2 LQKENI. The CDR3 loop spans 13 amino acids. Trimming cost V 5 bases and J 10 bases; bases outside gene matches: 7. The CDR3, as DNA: TGTGCCAGCTCATCGGGGACAGGGGTGCTCTACACCTTC. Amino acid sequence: CASSSGTGVLYTF.

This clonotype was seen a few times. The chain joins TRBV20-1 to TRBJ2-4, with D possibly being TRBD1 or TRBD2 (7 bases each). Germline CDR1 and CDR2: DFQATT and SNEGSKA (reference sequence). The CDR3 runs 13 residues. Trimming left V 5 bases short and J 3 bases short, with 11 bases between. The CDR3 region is CSAAGGGKNIQYF. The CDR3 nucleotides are TGCAGTGCTGCAGGGGGGGGCAAAAACATTCAGTACTTC.

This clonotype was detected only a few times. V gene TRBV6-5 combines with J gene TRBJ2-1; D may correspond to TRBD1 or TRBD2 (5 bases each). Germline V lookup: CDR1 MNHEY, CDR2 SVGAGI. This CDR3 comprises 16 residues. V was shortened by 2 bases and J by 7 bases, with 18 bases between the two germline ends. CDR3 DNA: TGTGCCAGCAGTTACGACAGAGAGAGGGTGGGGAATGAGCAGTTCTTC. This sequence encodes CASSYDRERVGNEQFF.

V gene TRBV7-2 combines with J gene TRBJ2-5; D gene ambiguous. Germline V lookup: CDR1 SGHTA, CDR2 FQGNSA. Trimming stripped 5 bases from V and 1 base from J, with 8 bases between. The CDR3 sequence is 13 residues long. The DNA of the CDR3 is TGTGCCAGCAGCCCCTGGGCCCAAGAGACCCAGTACTTC. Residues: CASSPWAQETQYF.

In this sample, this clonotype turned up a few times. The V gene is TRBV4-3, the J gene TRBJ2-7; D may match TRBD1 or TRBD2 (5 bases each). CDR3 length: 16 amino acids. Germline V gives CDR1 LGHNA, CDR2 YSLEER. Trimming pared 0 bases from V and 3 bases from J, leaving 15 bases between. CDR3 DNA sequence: TGCGCCAGCAGCCAAGATCGGGGTGGGACCCTCTACGAGCAGTACTTC. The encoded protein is CASSQDRGGTLYEQYF.

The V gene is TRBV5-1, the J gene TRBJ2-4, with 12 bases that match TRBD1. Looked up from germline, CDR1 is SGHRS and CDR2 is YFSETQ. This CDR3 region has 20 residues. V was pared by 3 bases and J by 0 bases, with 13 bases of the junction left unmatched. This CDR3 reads CASSSPTGTGGPIAKNIQYF. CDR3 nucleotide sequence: TGCGCCAGCAGCTCACCAACCGGGACAGGGGGCCCAATAGCCAAAAACATTCAGTACTTC. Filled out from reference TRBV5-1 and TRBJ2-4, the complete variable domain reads KAGVTQTPRYLIKTRGQQVTLSCSPISGHRSVSWYQQTPGQGLQFLFEYFSETQRNKGNFPGRFSGRQFSNSRSEMNVSTLELGDSALYLCASSSPTGTGGPIAKNIQYFGAGTRLSVL.

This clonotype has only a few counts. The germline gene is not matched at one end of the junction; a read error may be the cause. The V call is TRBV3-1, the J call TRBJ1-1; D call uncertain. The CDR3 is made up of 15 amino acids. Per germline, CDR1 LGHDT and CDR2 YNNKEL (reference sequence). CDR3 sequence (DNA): TGTGCCAGCAGCTACCTCGGGGTCGGGAACGCTGAAGCTTTCTTT. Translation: CASSYLGVGNAEAFF.

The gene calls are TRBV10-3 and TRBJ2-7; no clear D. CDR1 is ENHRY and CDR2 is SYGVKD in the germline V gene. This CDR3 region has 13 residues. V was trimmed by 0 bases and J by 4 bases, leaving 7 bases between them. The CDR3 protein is CAISESDIYEQYF. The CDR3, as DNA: TGTGCCATCAGTGAGTCAGACATATACGAGCAGTACTTC.

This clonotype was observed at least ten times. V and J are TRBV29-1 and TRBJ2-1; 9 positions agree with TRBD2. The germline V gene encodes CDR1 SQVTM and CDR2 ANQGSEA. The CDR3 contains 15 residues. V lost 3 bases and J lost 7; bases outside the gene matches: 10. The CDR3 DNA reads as TGCAGCGTTGATGGCTCAGTAGCGGGAGCAAATGAGCAGTTCTTC. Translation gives CSVDGSVAGANEQFF.

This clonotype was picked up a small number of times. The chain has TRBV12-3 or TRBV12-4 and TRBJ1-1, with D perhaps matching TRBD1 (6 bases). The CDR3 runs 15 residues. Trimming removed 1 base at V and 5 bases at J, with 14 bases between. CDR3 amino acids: CASSLGPGAGTEAFF. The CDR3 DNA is TGTGCCAGCAGTTTAGGGCCGGGGGCTGGAACTGAAGCTTTCTTT.

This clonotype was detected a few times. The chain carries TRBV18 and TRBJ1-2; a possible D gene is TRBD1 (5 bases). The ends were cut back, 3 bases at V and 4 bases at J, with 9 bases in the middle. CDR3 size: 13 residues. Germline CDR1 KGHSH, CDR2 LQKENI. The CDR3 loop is CASSPAGSYGYTF. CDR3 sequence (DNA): TGTGCCAGCTCACCCGCAGGGAGCTATGGCTACACCTTC.

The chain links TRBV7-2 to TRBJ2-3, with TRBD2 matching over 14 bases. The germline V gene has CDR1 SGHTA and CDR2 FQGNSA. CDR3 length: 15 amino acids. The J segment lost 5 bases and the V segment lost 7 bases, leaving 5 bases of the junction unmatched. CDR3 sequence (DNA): TGTGCCAGCACCAGGACTAGCGGGAGGTTAGATACGCAGTATTTT. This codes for CASTRTSGRLDTQYF.

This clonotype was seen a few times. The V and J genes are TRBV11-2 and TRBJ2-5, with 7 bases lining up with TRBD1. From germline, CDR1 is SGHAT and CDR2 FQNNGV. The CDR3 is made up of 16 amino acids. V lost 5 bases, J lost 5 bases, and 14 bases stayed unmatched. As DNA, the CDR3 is TGTGCCAGCAGCATGACGACAGGGATCCCGTTGGAGACCCAGTACTTC. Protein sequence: CASSMTTGIPLETQYF.

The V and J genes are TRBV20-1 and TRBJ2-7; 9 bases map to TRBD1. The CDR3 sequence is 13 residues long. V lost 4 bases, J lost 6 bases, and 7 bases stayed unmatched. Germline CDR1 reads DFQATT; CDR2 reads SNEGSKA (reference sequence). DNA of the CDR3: TGCAGTGCTACGGACAGGGGCTATGGCGAGCAGTACTTC. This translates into CSATDRGYGEQYF.

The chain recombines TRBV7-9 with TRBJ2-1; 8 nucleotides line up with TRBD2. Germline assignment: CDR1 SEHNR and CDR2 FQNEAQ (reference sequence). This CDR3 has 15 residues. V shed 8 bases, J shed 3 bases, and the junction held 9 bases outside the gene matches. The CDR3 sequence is CASPQAGGNYNEQFF. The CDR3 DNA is TGTGCCAGCCCCCAGGCGGGAGGAAACTACAATGAGCAGTTCTTC.

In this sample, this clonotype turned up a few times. The CDR3 reads CASSLPQSWEQFF. The CDR3 coding sequence is TGTGCCAGCAGTTTACCCCAGTCTTGGGAGCAGTTCTTC. V gene TRBV28 combines with J gene TRBJ2-1; unclear D gene. This CDR3 has 13 amino acids. The V end was cut by 2 bases, the J end by 10 bases, with 12 bases between. Germline CDR1 reads MDHEN; CDR2 reads SYDVKM.

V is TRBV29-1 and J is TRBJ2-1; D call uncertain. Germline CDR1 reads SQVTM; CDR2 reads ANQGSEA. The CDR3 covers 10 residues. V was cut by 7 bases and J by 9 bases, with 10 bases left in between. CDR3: CSARLIEQFF. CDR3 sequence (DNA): TGCAGCGCCAGACTTATTGAGCAGTTCTTC.

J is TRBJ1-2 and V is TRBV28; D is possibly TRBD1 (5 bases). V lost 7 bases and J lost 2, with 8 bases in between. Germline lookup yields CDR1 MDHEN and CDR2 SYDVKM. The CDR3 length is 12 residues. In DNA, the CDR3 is TGTGCCAGCACGACAGTGAACTATGGCTACACCTTC. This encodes CASTTVNYGYTF.

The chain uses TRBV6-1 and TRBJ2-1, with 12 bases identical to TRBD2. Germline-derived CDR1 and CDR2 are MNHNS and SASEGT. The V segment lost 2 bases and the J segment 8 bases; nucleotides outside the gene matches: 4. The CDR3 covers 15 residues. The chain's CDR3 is CASSETSGGWYEQFF. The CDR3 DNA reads TGTGCCAGCAGTGAAACTAGCGGGGGGTGGTATGAGCAGTTCTTC.

CDR3 loop: CASSLRRGLAENTDTQYF. In DNA form, the CDR3 reads TGTGCCAGCAGCTTAAGAAGAGGACTAGCGGAAAACACAGATACGCAGTATTTT. V usage is TRBV11-1 and J usage is TRBJ2-3; TRBD2 aligns across 10 bases. This CDR3 contains 18 residues. V shed 2 bases, J shed 2 bases, and the junction held 10 bases outside the gene matches. CDR1 SGHAT and CDR2 FQDESV come from the germline V gene (reference sequence). The full variable domain, rest sourced from reference TRBV11-1 and TRBJ2-3, is EAEVAQSPRYKITEKSQAVAFWCDPISGHATLYWYRQILGQGPELLVQFQDESVVDDSQLPKDRFSAERLKGVDSTLKIQPAELGDSAMYLCASSLRRGLAENTDTQYFGPGTRLTVL.

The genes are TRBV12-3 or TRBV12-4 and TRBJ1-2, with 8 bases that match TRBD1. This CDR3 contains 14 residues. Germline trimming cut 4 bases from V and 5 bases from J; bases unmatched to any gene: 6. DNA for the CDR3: TGTGCCAGCAGTTCCCTGACAGGGGCTTATGGCTACACCTTC. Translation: CASSSLTGAYGYTF.